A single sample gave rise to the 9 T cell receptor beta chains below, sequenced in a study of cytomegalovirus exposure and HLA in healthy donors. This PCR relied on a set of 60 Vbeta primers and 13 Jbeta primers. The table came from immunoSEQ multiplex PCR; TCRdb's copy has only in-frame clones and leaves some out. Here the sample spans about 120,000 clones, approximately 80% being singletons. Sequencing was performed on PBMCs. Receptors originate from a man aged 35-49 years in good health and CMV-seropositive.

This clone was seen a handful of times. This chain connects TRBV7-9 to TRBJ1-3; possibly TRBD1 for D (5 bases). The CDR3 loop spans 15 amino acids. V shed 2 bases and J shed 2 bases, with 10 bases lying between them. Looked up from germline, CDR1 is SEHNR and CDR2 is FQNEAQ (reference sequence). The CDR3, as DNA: TGTGCCAGCAGCTTATTGGGGGGAGCTGGAAACACCATATATTTT. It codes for CASSLLGGAGNTIYF.

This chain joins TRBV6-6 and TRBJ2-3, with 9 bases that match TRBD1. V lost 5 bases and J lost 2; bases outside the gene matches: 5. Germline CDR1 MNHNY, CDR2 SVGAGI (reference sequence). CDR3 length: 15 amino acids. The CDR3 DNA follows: TGTGCCAGCAGTAACCGGGACAGGGACACAGATACGCAGTATTTT. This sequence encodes CASSNRDRDTDTQYF.

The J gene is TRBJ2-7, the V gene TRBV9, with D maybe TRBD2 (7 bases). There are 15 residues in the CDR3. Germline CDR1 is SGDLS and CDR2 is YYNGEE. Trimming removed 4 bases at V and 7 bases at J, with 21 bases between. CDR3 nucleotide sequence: TGTGCCAGCAGCCCGGAGGGGGGGGCGCCGGGGGAGCAGTACTTC. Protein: CASSPEGGAPGEQYF.

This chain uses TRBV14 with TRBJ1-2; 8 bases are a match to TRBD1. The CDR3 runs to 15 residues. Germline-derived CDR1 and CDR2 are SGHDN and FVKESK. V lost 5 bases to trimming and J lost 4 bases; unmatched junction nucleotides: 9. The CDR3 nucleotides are TGTGCCAGCAGCGCCAGACAGGGGTGGACCTATGGCTACACCTTC. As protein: CASSARQGWTYGYTF.

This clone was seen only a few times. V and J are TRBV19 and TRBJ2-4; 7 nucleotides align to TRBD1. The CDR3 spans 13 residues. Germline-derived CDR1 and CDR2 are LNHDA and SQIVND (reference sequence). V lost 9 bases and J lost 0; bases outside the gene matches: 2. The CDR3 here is CASRDRAKNIQYF. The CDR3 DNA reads TGTGCCAGCCGGGACAGAGCCAAAAACATTCAGTACTTC. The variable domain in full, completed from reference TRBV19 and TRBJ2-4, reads DGGITQSPKYLFRKEGQNVTLSCEQNLNHDAMYWYRQDPGQGLRLIYYSQIVNDFQKGDIAEGYSVSREKKESFPLTVTSAQKNPTAFYLCASRDRAKNIQYFGAGTRLSVL.

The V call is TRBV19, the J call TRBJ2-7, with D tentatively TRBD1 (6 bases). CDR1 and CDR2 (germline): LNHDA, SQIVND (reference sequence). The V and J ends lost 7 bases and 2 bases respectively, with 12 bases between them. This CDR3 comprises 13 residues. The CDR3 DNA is TGTGCCAGTACGGCGGACAGTCCCTACGAGCAGTACTTC. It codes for CASTADSPYEQYF.

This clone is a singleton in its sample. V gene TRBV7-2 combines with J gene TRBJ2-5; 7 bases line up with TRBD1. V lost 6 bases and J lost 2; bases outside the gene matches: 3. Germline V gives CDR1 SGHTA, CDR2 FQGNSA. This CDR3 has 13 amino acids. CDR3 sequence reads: CASRPGQQETQYF. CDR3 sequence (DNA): TGTGCCAGCAGACCGGGACAGCAAGAGACCCAGTACTTC.

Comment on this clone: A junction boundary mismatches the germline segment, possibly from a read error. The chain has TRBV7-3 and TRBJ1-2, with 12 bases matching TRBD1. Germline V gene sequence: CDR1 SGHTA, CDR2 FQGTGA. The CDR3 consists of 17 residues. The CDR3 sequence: CASRLTGTGGSNYGYTF. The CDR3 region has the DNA TGTGCCAGCAGATTAACCGGGACAGGGGGCTCGAACTATGGCTACACCTTC.

CDR3 in DNA: TGTGCCAGCAGTAAAAGACAGGGGCCGAAACAGGGTGAGCAGTTCTTC. Translation: CASSKRQGPKQGEQFF. This chain joins TRBV28 and TRBJ2-1; 8 bases map to TRBD1. Germline V lookup: CDR1 MDHEN, CDR2 SYDVKM. J was trimmed by 9 bases and V by 5 bases; bases with no gene match: 15. CDR3 length equals 16 residues.